The entry below gives a single T cell receptor (beta chain) sequence along with its context. Each CDR3 protein gets one entry in TCRdb, which reprocessed the 5' RACE reads and gives no DNA. This sample's table has about 160,000 distinct CDR3 sequences. Looked up from germline, CDR1 is DFQATT and CDR2 is SNEGSKA (reference sequence). The CDR3 totals 14 residues. This specimen comes from a study of monozygotic twins with inflammatory bowel disease. The chain carries TRBV20-1 and TRBJ1-4; TCRdb designates TRBD1, a call that cannot be tested without DNA. Sequenced material: blood. This receptor was obtained from a human donor with ulcerative colitis or Crohn's disease, or a healthy co-twin of an affected twin (not recorded which). CDR3 in amino acids: CSAREGREDEKLFF.